The rows below give T cell receptor beta chains drawn from one sample of a study of T cells in localized non-small cell lung cancer. TCRdb's table, derived via immunoSEQ multiplex PCR, lists solely in-frame clones and lacks some. The table has thousands of clones, approximately 30% seen once. The source was lung tumor tissue, collected before any cancer treatment. The origin of the receptors is a male donor aged 60 or over with stage II squamous cell lung carcinoma. Each CDR3 is given with its conserved first and last residue. Each record gives: J gene, CDR3 length, V gene, clone size, D gene, CDR3 protein, CDR3 DNA. D genes are given only for firm matches. The size entry is marked missing in some rows and otherwise reads once, few, many or a size class.

TRBJ1-1	13	TRBV29-1	medium-sized	-	CSVRQGQDTEAFF	TGCAGCGTTAGGCAGGGGCAGGACACTGAAGCTTTCTTT
TRBJ1-1	14	TRBV18	-	-	CASLRSGLNTEAFF	TGTGCCAGCCTACGGTCCGGGTTGAACACTGAAGCTTTCTTT
TRBJ1-1	15	TRBV19	-	-	CASSIEALGNTEAFF	TGTGCCAGTAGTATAGAGGCCCTGGGAAACACTGAAGCTTTCTTT
TRBJ2-7	13	TRBV6-4	few	-	CAGAGGQAYEQYF	TGTGCCGGAGCGGGGGGACAGGCCTACGAGCAGTACTTC
TRBJ2-1	15	TRBV29-1	-	TRBD2	CSVEGTSGRIDEQFF	TGCAGCGTTGAAGGGACTAGCGGGAGAATCGATGAGCAGTTCTTC
TRBJ1-6	15	TRBV28	-	-	CASSSLRGENSPLHF	TGTGCCAGCAGCTCTTTGAGGGGTGAAAATTCACCCCTCCACTTT
TRBJ2-7	14	TRBV30	-	TRBD1	CAWRGQGDTYEQYF	TGTGCCTGGAGGGGACAGGGGGACACCTACGAGCAGTACTTC
TRBJ2-7	14	TRBV11-3	few	TRBD1	CASSSADRGNEQYF	TGTGCCAGCAGCTCCGCAGACAGGGGTAACGAGCAGTACTTC
TRBJ2-7	14	TRBV6-8	medium-sized	-	CASSCGNPHCEQYF	TGTGCCAGCAGTTGTGGCAACCCGCACTGCGAGCAGTACTTC
TRBJ2-3	15	TRBV9	-	TRBD2	CASRSPGLAGGSMYF	TGTGCCAGCAGGAGTCCCGGACTAGCGGGGGGGAGTATGTATTTT
TRBJ2-1	14	TRBV14	large	-	CASSPRDRWDEQFF	TGTGCCAGCAGCCCGCGGGACAGATGGGATGAGCAGTTCTTC
TRBJ1-3	16	TRBV18	-	-	CASSSALPGGGNTIYF	TGTGCCAGCTCGTCCGCCCTCCCCGGTGGTGGAAACACCATATATTTT
TRBJ1-6	14	TRBV7-6	few	-	CASSFLQNNSPLHF	TGTGCCAGCAGCTTCTTACAGAATAATTCACCCCTCCACTTT
TRBJ1-2	17	TRBV6-8	-	TRBD1	CASSRDRGRFLNYGYTF	TGTGCCAGCAGTCGGGACAGGGGGCGATTCTTGAACTATGGCTACACCTTC
TRBJ2-3	19	TRBV11-3	-	TRBD2	CASSLGTSGRPIRTDTQYF	TGTGCCAGCAGCTTGGGTACTAGCGGGAGACCCATTCGCACAGATACGCAGTATTTT
TRBJ2-1	16	TRBV11-3	-	TRBD1	CASSLPDRSSYNEQFF	TGTGCCAGCAGCCTTCCGGACAGGAGCTCCTACAATGAGCAGTTCTTC
TRBJ2-5	14	TRBV5-1	-	-	CASSSEGAAETQYF	TGCGCCAGCAGCTCCGAGGGCGCGGCCGAGACCCAGTACTTC
TRBJ2-7	17	TRBV28	-	TRBD2	CASSSTSGSSGVYEQYF	TGTGCCAGCAGTTCCACTAGCGGGAGCTCTGGAGTCTACGAGCAGTACTTC
TRBJ2-6	15	TRBV28	-	TRBD1	CASRGQASGANVLTF	TGTGCCAGCAGGGGACAGGCCTCTGGGGCCAACGTCCTGACTTTC
TRBJ2-1	12	TRBV28	-	TRBD1	CASRLRTGTTFF	TGTGCCAGCAGACTCAGGACAGGGACGACGTTCTTC
TRBJ2-6	15	TRBV12-2	medium-sized	-	CAGSTGNSGANVLTF	TGTGCCGGCTCAACAGGCAACTCTGGGGCCAACGTCCTGACTTTC
TRBJ2-5	14	TRBV5-1	-	-	CASSPLPGQETQYF	TGCGCCAGCAGCCCACTGCCAGGGCAAGAGACCCAGTACTTC
TRBJ2-1	16	TRBV6-8	-	TRBD2	CASSYGATSGGYEQFF	TGTGCCAGCAGTTACGGGGCTACTAGCGGTGGATATGAGCAGTTCTTC
TRBJ2-1	16	TRBV25-1	-	TRBD1	CATSNRQGSSYNEQFF	TGTGCCACCTCAAACCGACAGGGAAGCTCCTACAATGAGCAGTTCTTC
TRBJ2-7	13	TRBV14	-	TRBD1	CASSQDRLGQSFF	TGTGCCAGCAGCCAAGATCGGTTGGGACAGTCCTTCTTC
TRBJ1-1	14	TRBV18	large	-	CASSPLGPNTEAFF	TGTGCCAGCTCACCATTGGGGCCGAACACTGAAGCTTTCTTT
TRBJ1-4	15	TRBV30	few	-	CAWSAGTARNEKLFF	TGTGCCTGGAGTGCCGGAACAGCCCGTAATGAAAAACTGTTTTTT
TRBJ2-5	20	TRBV1	medium-sized	-	CTSSQDGLAGGCMLQETQYF	TGCACCAGCAGCCAAGACGGACTAGCGGGGGGGTGTATGCTCCAAGAGACCCAGTACTTC
TRBJ1-1	15	TRBV11-3	-	-	CASSLGSHSGSEAFF	TGTGCCAGCAGCTTAGGGTCCCATTCAGGGTCTGAAGCTTTCTTT
TRBJ1-3	19	TRBV19	few	TRBD1	CASSPRRDSPTNSGNTIYF	TGTGCCAGTAGTCCCCGGAGGGACAGCCCCACTAACTCTGGAAACACCATATATTTT
TRBJ1-2	14	TRBV6-8	medium-sized	-	CASSYQAIIYGYTF	TGTGCCAGCAGTTATCAGGCGATTATCTATGGCTACACCTTC
TRBJ1-2	14	TRBV11-3	few	TRBD1	CASGEDRANYGYTF	TGTGCCAGCGGTGAGGACAGGGCCAACTATGGCTACACCTTC
TRBJ2-2	16	TRBV9	few	-	CASSERGGIRPGELFF	TGTGCCAGCAGTGAAAGGGGCGGGATACGACCCGGGGAGCTGTTTTTT